Each of the 31 T cell receptor beta chains below was sequenced from the same sample in a study of technical replicates of blood from a few donors. Sequencing used immunoSEQ multiplex PCR; TCRdb keeps in-frame clones, though not all of them. Among about 49,000 clones listed, 92% were seen once. Specimen: PBMCs. These receptor sequences come from a human donor in good health. Some clones in this sample may be carry-over from other donors' samples.

V gene TRBV7-2 combines with J gene TRBJ2-5; no clear D gene. The CDR3 length is 14 residues. Trimming left V 1 base short and J 1 base short, with 7 bases between. The germline V gene encodes CDR1 SGHTA and CDR2 FQGNSA. The chain's CDR3 is CASSLGASQETQYF. The CDR3 nucleotides read TGTGCCAGCAGCTTAGGGGCAAGCCAAGAGACCCAGTACTTC. The whole variable domain, remainder taken from reference TRBV7-2 and TRBJ2-5, is GAGVSQSPSNKVTEKGKDVELRCDPISGHTALYWYRQSLGQGLEFLIYFQGNSAPDKSGLPSDRFSAERTGGSVSTLTIQRTQQEDSAVYLCASSLGASQETQYFGPGTRLLVL.

V and J are TRBV4-1 and TRBJ1-2; tentative D call: TRBD1 (5 bases). V was shortened by 3 bases and J by 7 bases, with 12 bases between the two germline ends. Germline V CDR1 and CDR2: MGHRA, YSYEKL. CDR3 length equals 13 residues. CDR3 in amino acids: CASSHIWTPGYTF. CDR3 DNA: TGCGCCAGCAGCCATATTTGGACACCTGGCTACACCTTC.

The V gene is TRBV29-1, the J gene TRBJ1-4; D is unclear. Germline CDR1 SQVTM, CDR2 ANQGSEA. The V gene lost 1 base and the J gene lost 11 bases, with 11 bases spanning the gap. CDR3 length equals 12 residues. The chain's CDR3 is CSVEGEDAKLFF. CDR3 DNA sequence: TGCAGCGTTGAAGGCGAGGATGCGAAACTGTTTTTT.

This rearrangement joins TRBV28 to TRBJ1-5; D call uncertain. V gave up 1 base and J gave up 0 bases, with 7 bases separating them. Looked up from germline, CDR1 is MDHEN and CDR2 is SYDVKM. This CDR3 is built from 15 residues. The CDR3 sequence is CASSLYGNSNQPQHF. CDR3 DNA: TGTGCCAGCAGTTTATACGGGAATAGCAATCAGCCCCAGCATTTT.

This sequence joins TRBV2 and TRBJ2-5; TRBD1 agrees at 10 bases. The CDR3 totals 14 residues. Germline CDR1 is SNHLY and CDR2 is FYNNEI. J was trimmed by 5 bases and V by 7 bases; bases with no gene match: 7. The DNA for the CDR3 is TGTGCCAGCACCTCGGACAGGGGGACGGAGACCCAGTACTTC. It yields the protein CASTSDRGTETQYF.

This chain connects TRBV15 to TRBJ1-4, with a weak D call TRBD1 (6 bases). Germline CDR1 LNHNV, CDR2 YYDKDF (reference sequence). The V end was cut by 6 bases, the J end by 8 bases, with 19 bases between. The CDR3 is made up of 15 amino acids. DNA for the CDR3: TGTGCCACCAGACGAGGGGGGGGAGTCAGCGAAAAACTGTTTTTT. Translation: CATRRGGGVSEKLFF.

CDR3 residues: CASSETGTSEQYF. The CDR3 DNA reads as TGTGCCAGCAGCGAAACAGGCACTTCCGAGCAGTACTTC. The chain couples TRBV2 to TRBJ2-7; TRBD1 is a possible D gene (5 bases). Germline-derived CDR1 and CDR2 are SNHLY and FYNNEI. This CDR3 is built from 13 residues. V was clipped by 6 bases and J by 6 bases, with 15 bases between them.

This chain connects TRBV4-1 to TRBJ2-1; TRBD2 matches at 7 bases. The CDR3 loop spans 16 amino acids. V shed 3 bases, J shed 4 bases, and the junction held 9 bases outside the gene matches. Per the germline V gene, CDR1 is MGHRA and CDR2 is YSYEKL. CDR3 loop: CASSQNPGTKYNEQFF. The CDR3 DNA sequence: TGCGCCAGCAGCCAGAACCCCGGGACTAAATACAATGAGCAGTTCTTC.

V and J are TRBV29-1 and TRBJ2-7; D is perhaps TRBD1 (6 bases). The V gene lost 6 bases and the J gene lost 3 bases, with 15 bases spanning the gap. This CDR3 is 13 amino acids long. The germline gives CDR1 SQVTM, CDR2 ANQGSEA. CDR3 in amino acids: CSVQTRTDYEQYF. For the CDR3, the DNA is TGCAGCGTCCAAACGAGGACAGACTACGAGCAGTACTTC.

The CDR3 loop reads CASSPLLESIYGYTF. For the CDR3, the DNA is TGTGCCAGCAGCCCCTTATTGGAGTCCATCTATGGCTACACCTTC. The chain employs TRBV2 and TRBJ1-2, with no clear D. The CDR3 length is 15 residues. Germline CDR1 is SNHLY and CDR2 is FYNNEI. V lost 6 bases to trimming and J lost 4 bases, with 18 bases between them.

This clone came up once. The CDR3 DNA sequence: TGTGCCAGCAGCCAGACTGGTTTGGCGGGAGGTATCAGGTCAGATACGCAGTATTTT. Its translation: CASSQTGLAGGIRSDTQYF. This rearrangement joins TRBV7-3 to TRBJ2-3; 8 nucleotides match TRBD2. J lost 4 bases, V lost 5 bases, and 20 bases had no gene match. The CDR3 totals 19 residues. CDR1 is SGHTA, CDR2 FQGTGA, per germline.

This rearrangement joins TRBV5-6 to TRBJ2-3; a possible D gene is TRBD1 (5 bases). This CDR3 is built from 13 residues. Germline V CDR1 and CDR2: SGHDT, YYEEEE. The V gene lost 4 bases and the J gene lost 8 bases, with 14 bases spanning the gap. As DNA, the CDR3 is TGTGCCAGCAGCCCCCCTTGGGGCGGTACGCAGTATTTT. It encodes CASSPPWGGTQYF. The full variable domain, completed using reference TRBV5-6 and TRBJ2-3, is DAGVTQSPTHLIKTRGQQVTLRCSPKSGHDTVSWYQQALGQGPQFIFQYYEEEERQRGNFPDRFSGHQFPNYSSELNVNALLLGDSALYLCASSPPWGGTQYFGPGTRLTVL.

This clone appeared once. V usage is TRBV30 and J usage is TRBJ2-1, with TRBD2 matching over 13 bases. The CDR3 loop spans 15 amino acids. V lost 1 base to trimming and J lost 8 bases; unmatched junction nucleotides: 5. Looked up from germline, CDR1 is GTSNPN and CDR2 is SVGIG (reference sequence). CDR3 sequence (DNA): TGTGCCTGGAGTGGCCCGGGACTAGCGGGATATGAGCAGTTCTTC. Protein product: CAWSGPGLAGYEQFF.

The chain couples TRBV4-3 to TRBJ2-7; 8 bases map to TRBD2. The CDR3 runs 15 residues. The germline gives CDR1 LGHNA, CDR2 YSLEER. J gave up 2 bases and V 2 bases, and 5 bases lay outside the gene matches. The CDR3 bases are TGCGCCAGCAGCCAACAAAGCGGGAGTCCCTACGAGCAGTACTTC. It encodes CASSQQSGSPYEQYF.

The CDR3 sequence is CASSLQGGETYEQYF. In nucleotides, the CDR3 is TGTGCCAGCAGCTTACAGGGGGGGGAAACCTACGAGCAGTACTTC. J is TRBJ2-7 and V is TRBV5-5; the D gene is possibly TRBD1 (8 bases). CDR3 size: 15 residues. V was trimmed by 2 bases and J by 2 bases, leaving 14 bases between them. CDR1 is SGHKS, CDR2 YYEKEE, per germline (reference sequence).

This clone occurred once. This rearrangement joins TRBV19 to TRBJ2-5; a weak D match, TRBD2 (5 bases). The CDR3 totals 15 residues. The germline V and J ends were trimmed by 5 bases and 2 bases, with 15 bases remaining between them. Per germline, CDR1 LNHDA and CDR2 SQIVND (reference sequence). CDR3 loop: CASSLFSGPQETQYF. The CDR3 region has the DNA TGTGCCAGTAGTTTATTCAGCGGACCACAAGAGACCCAGTACTTC.

The V call is TRBV6-4, the J call TRBJ2-1, with 9 bases lining up with TRBD2. Germline V gene data show CDR1 as MRHNA and CDR2 as SNTAGT. This CDR3 is 15 amino acids long. The V segment lost 5 bases and the J segment 3 bases; nucleotides outside the gene matches: 5. DNA for the CDR3: TGTGCCAGCAGTAATAGCGGGGGAGACTACAATGAGCAGTTCTTC. The encoded protein is CASSNSGGDYNEQFF.

The J gene is TRBJ1-3, the V gene TRBV2; the D gene is possibly TRBD1 (5 bases). Germline lookup yields CDR1 SNHLY and CDR2 FYNNEI. Trimming pared 7 bases from V and 0 bases from J, leaving 7 bases between. There are 13 residues in the CDR3. CDR3 DNA sequence: TGTGCCAGCAAGGGGAACTCTGGAAACACCATATATTTT. Translation gives CASKGNSGNTIYF.

The rearrangement joins TRBV6-5 to TRBJ2-7; D remains ambiguous. Germline assignment: CDR1 MNHEY and CDR2 SVGAGI. V was cut by 6 bases and J by 6 bases, with 15 bases left in between. The CDR3 has 13 residues. This CDR3 reads CASSLTERSEQYF. CDR3 DNA sequence: TGTGCCAGCAGCCTCACGGAGAGGTCCGAGCAGTACTTC.

This clone has a single count. The V gene is TRBV4-3, the J gene TRBJ2-1, with 9 bases fitting TRBD2. Germline V gene sequence: CDR1 LGHNA, CDR2 YSLEER. Trimming cost V 2 bases and J 8 bases; bases outside gene matches: 4. CDR3 size: 14 residues. This CDR3 reads CASSQSLAGDEQFF. CDR3 DNA sequence: TGCGCCAGCAGCCAATCATTAGCGGGAGATGAGCAGTTCTTC.

This clone was seen a handful of times. This rearrangement joins TRBV6-4 to TRBJ2-7; weak D call: TRBD1 (6 bases). V lost 3 bases, J lost 6 bases, and 12 bases lay in between. The CDR3 runs to 13 residues. The germline V gene has CDR1 MRHNA and CDR2 SNTAGT. CDR3: CASSDTEQGEQYF. The CDR3, as DNA: TGTGCCAGCAGTGATACTGAACAGGGCGAGCAGTACTTC.

V is TRBV7-8 and J is TRBJ2-7, with 9 bases fitting TRBD2. Germline CDR1 reads SGHVS; CDR2 reads FQNEAQ. The CDR3 extends over 16 amino acids. Trimming cost V 5 bases and J 7 bases; bases outside gene matches: 15. Here the CDR3 DNA reads TGTGCCAGCAGCCACGACCGCTTTAGCGGGAGAAGTGAGCAGTACTTC. Translated, it gives CASSHDRFSGRSEQYF.

This rearrangement joins TRBV7-9 to TRBJ1-4; 10 nucleotides align to TRBD1. CDR3 size: 17 residues. Germline V CDR1 and CDR2: SEHNR, FQNEAQ (reference sequence). V shed 4 bases and J 1 base; nucleotides not matched to a gene: 6. The CDR3 DNA sequence: TGTGCCAGCAGCTACGGGGACAGGGGAGGAACTAATGAAAAACTGTTTTTT. Its protein product is CASSYGDRGGTNEKLFF. Based on the CDR3 plus reference TRBV7-9 and TRBJ1-4, the full variable domain is DTGVSQNPRHKITKRGQNVTFRCDPISEHNRLYWYRQTLGQGPEFLTYFQNEAQLEKSRLLSDRFSAERPKGSFSTLEIQRTEQGDSAMYLCASSYGDRGGTNEKLFFGSGTQLSVL.

The chain employs TRBV27 and TRBJ2-3; D may be TRBD1 (5 bases). The CDR3 contains 13 residues. Deletions cut 5 bases from V and 6 bases from J, with 12 bases between. CDR1 and CDR2 (germline): MNHEY, SMNVEV (reference sequence). CDR3 in amino acids: CASSRRVGDTQYF. CDR3 sequence (DNA): TGTGCCAGCAGTCGCAGGGTAGGGGATACGCAGTATTTT.

The V call is TRBV2, the J call TRBJ1-6, with 9 bases that match TRBD1. Trimming at V came to 6 bases and at J to 9 bases, leaving 3 bases not matched to a gene. The length of the CDR3 is 13 residues. From germline, CDR1 is SNHLY and CDR2 FYNNEI. The CDR3 DNA reads TGTGCCAGCAGGGGACAGGGAACTTCACCCCTCCACTTT. Translated: CASRGQGTSPLHF.

V usage is TRBV7-2 and J usage is TRBJ2-5; TRBD2 agrees at 7 bases. Trimming took 4 bases from V and 5 from J; bases not matched to a gene: 4. The CDR3 totals 13 residues. The germline CDR1 and CDR2 sequences are SGHTA and FQGNSA. As DNA, the CDR3 is TGTGCCAGCAGCTCCAGGACTAGGGAGACCCAGTACTTC. This translates into CASSSRTRETQYF.

V usage is TRBV4-2 and J usage is TRBJ2-1; TRBD1 might be the D (6 bases). The ends were cut back, 4 bases at V and 7 bases at J, with 17 bases in the middle. This CDR3 is built from 15 residues. Germline CDR1 LGHNA, CDR2 YNFKEQ. CDR3 in DNA: TGTGCCAGCAGCCTCCCCGAGGGGGATTTGAATGAGCAGTTCTTC. It translates to CASSLPEGDLNEQFF.

CDR3 nucleotide sequence: TGTGCCAGCAGCCAAGATCGGGCTAGCGGTTACGAGCAGTACTTC. Its protein is CASSQDRASGYEQYF. J is TRBJ2-7 and V is TRBV4-2; 7 nucleotides align to TRBD2. V shed 0 bases and J 4 bases; nucleotides not matched to a gene: 6. From germline, CDR1 is LGHNA and CDR2 YNFKEQ. The CDR3 length is 15 residues.

The chain couples TRBV6-1 to TRBJ2-7; D may be TRBD2 (5 bases). The CDR3 runs to 15 residues. The germline V gene encodes CDR1 MNHNS and CDR2 SASEGT. V was trimmed by 8 bases and J by 2 bases, leaving 19 bases between them. The CDR3 protein is CASVGDRDRPYEQYF. Written as DNA, the CDR3 is TGTGCCAGCGTGGGAGATAGGGATCGACCCTACGAGCAGTACTTC.

The chain couples TRBV5-6 to TRBJ2-2; 7 bases line up with TRBD1. The CDR3 has 16 amino acids. The germline V gene encodes CDR1 SGHDT and CDR2 YYEEEE. V shed 4 bases and J 0 bases; nucleotides not matched to a gene: 6. CDR3 protein: CASSPLGTANTGELFF. In DNA form, the CDR3 reads TGTGCCAGCAGCCCCCTCGGGACAGCGAACACCGGGGAGCTGTTTTTT.

The chain's CDR3 is CASSFRPRTGRIEKLFF. The CDR3, as DNA: TGTGCCAGCAGTTTTAGGCCCCGGACAGGGAGGATTGAAAAACTGTTTTTT. The chain employs TRBV27 and TRBJ1-4, with 8 bases identical to TRBD1. The germline V gene encodes CDR1 MNHEY and CDR2 SMNVEV (reference sequence). Trimming took 3 bases from V and 7 from J; bases not matched to a gene: 13. The CDR3 covers 17 residues.